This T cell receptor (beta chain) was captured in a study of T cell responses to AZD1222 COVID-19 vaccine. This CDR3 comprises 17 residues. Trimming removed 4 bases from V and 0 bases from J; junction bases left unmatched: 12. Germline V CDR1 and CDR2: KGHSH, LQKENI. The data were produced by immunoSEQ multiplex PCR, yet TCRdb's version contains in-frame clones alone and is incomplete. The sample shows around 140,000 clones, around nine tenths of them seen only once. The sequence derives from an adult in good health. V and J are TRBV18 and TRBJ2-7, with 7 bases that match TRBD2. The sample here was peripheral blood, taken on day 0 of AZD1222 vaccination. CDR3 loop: CASSLGLEGFGSYEQYF. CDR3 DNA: TGTGCCAGCTCACTCGGACTAGAAGGTTTCGGCTCCTACGAGCAGTACTTC.